The 27 T cell receptor beta chains presented below share a single source sample, sequenced in a study of blood T cells in healthy people across ages. Next came a second PCR, run for about 7 to 12 cycles, which used a sample-barcoded 5' primer along with a J-beta primer mix. TCRdb reanalysed the 5' RACE reads using MiXCR and keeps one entry per CDR3 protein. The sample lists more than 900,000 distinct CDR3 sequences, 25% to 30% occurring once. These records were also assigned to another study, of T cells of mothers and their children.

The sample taken for sequencing was blood. The receptors were sampled from a woman aged 40 to 50 in good health.

The chain uses TRBV29-1 and TRBJ1-5, with TRBD1 matching over 8 bases. V was clipped by 4 bases and J by 6 bases; unmatched bases: 11. The CDR3 loop spans 15 amino acids. The germline V gene encodes CDR1 SQVTM and CDR2 ANQGSEA. This CDR3 is CSVVETGAGGQPQHF. The CDR3 nucleotides read TGCAGCGTTGTCGAGACAGGGGCGGGGGGTCAGCCCCAGCATTTT.

The genes are TRBV7-9 and TRBJ2-7; either TRBD1 or TRBD2 may fit D (5 bases each). This CDR3 region has 14 residues. Germline V lookup: CDR1 SEHNR, CDR2 FQNEAQ (reference sequence). With 5 bases removed from V and 4 bases from J, the gap between germline ends came to 15 bases. Here the CDR3 reads CASSGNRDGYEQYF. CDR3 nucleotides: TGTGCCAGCAGCGGCAACCGGGACGGATACGAGCAGTACTTC.

This clonotype was picked up many times. CDR3 residues: CASSSSGGAANEQFF. As DNA, the CDR3 is TGTGCCAGCAGCAGTAGCGGGGGGGCCGCGAATGAGCAGTTCTTC. V gene TRBV7-2 combines with J gene TRBJ2-1; 11 positions match TRBD2. Per germline, CDR1 SGHTA and CDR2 FQGNSA. CDR3 length: 15 amino acids. Losses at the gene ends were 5 bases for V and 7 bases for J; bases not matched to a gene: 7. Supplemented by reference TRBV7-2 and TRBJ2-1, the full variable domain reads GAGVSQSPSNKVTEKGKDVELRCDPISGHTALYWYRQSLGQGLEFLIYFQGNSAPDKSGLPSDRFSAERTGGSVSTLTIQRTQQEDSAVYLCASSSSGGAANEQFFGPGTRLTVL.

The rearrangement joins TRBV29-1 to TRBJ2-5; 8 nucleotides agree with TRBD1. V was pared by 7 bases and J by 5 bases, with 3 bases of the junction left unmatched. The germline CDR1 and CDR2 sequences are SQVTM and ANQGSEA. The CDR3 consists of 11 residues. CDR3 amino acids: CSAGGRETQYF. The CDR3 bases are TGCAGCGCAGGGGGCAGGGAGACCCAGTACTTC.

In this sample, this clonotype turned up a few times. This could be a read error, since a much larger clone is one nucleotide away. The chain employs TRBV29-1 and TRBJ1-2; weak D call: TRBD1 (5 bases). There are 14 residues in the CDR3. Germline-derived CDR1 and CDR2 are SQVTM and ANQGSEA. The V end lost 6 bases, the J end lost 6 bases, and 20 bases lay between the germline ends. The CDR3 reads CSVEPGSSANGYTF. For the CDR3, the DNA is TGCAGCGTCGAACCAGGGTCCTCGGCAAATGGCTACACCTTC.

This chain links TRBV15 with TRBJ2-3, with D maybe TRBD2 (6 bases). The V end lost 1 base, the J end lost 2 bases, and 16 bases lay between the germline ends. Germline CDR1 LNHNV, CDR2 YYDKDF (reference sequence). The CDR3 runs to 17 residues. For the CDR3, the DNA is TGTGCCACCAGCAGAGGGGGGGAGGCGGATTCCACAGATACGCAGTATTTT. It is translated as CATSRGGEADSTDTQYF.

This clonotype occurred a few times. This rearrangement joins TRBV11-1 to TRBJ2-5; 11 nucleotides line up with TRBD2. Germline values: CDR1 SGHAT, CDR2 FQDESV (reference sequence). V lost 5 bases and J lost 2; bases outside the gene matches: 13. The CDR3 totals 18 residues. CDR3 in amino acids: CASSPSQFASGGQETQYF. CDR3 nucleotides: TGTGCCAGCAGCCCGAGCCAGTTTGCTAGCGGGGGGCAAGAGACCCAGTACTTC.

The rearrangement links TRBV20-1 to TRBJ1-5, with TRBD1 matching 8 bases. Germline-derived CDR1 and CDR2 are DFQATT and SNEGSKA (reference sequence). The CDR3 has 14 amino acids. V lost 4 bases to trimming and J lost 9 bases; unmatched junction nucleotides: 11. CDR3 DNA: TGCAGTGCTACCCCGGGACAGGAAGGACGGCCCCAGCATTTT. Its protein product is CSATPGQEGRPQHF.

Ten or more counts support this clonotype. The gene calls are TRBV20-1 and TRBJ1-4; D is unresolved. Germline CDR1 reads DFQATT; CDR2 reads SNEGSKA (reference sequence). The CDR3 is 11 amino acids. The V gene lost 6 bases and the J gene lost 6 bases, with 8 bases spanning the gap. The chain's CDR3 is CSASRYEKLFF. CDR3 nucleotide sequence: TGCAGTGCCAGTCGGTATGAAAAACTGTTTTTT.

As to this clonotype: One end of the junction fails to match germline, which may point to a read error. The rearrangement joins TRBV19 to TRBJ1-1, with D tentatively TRBD1 (6 bases). Germline values: CDR1 LNHDA, CDR2 SQIVND (reference sequence). This CDR3 is 13 amino acids long. CDR3 sequence (DNA): TGTGTCAGTAGTATGAAGGGGGACACTGAAGCTTTCTTT. This translates into CVSSMKGDTEAFF.

This clonotype came up a few times. One end of the junction is discordant with germline, which a read error may explain. The chain uses TRBV7-7 and TRBJ2-3; D possibly uses TRBD1 or TRBD2 (5 bases each). The CDR3 has 15 residues. Germline-derived CDR1 and CDR2 are SSHAT and FNYEAQ (reference sequence). Written as DNA, the CDR3 is TGTGCTAGCAGCTTAGTGGGGACCACTCAGGATACGCAGTATTTT. Translating it yields CASSLVGTTQDTQYF.

The table lists this clonotype with many counts. CDR3 coding DNA: TGTGCCAGCAGTTTTCGAACAGAGCAGTACTTC. As protein: CASSFRTEQYF. The chain carries TRBV12-3 or TRBV12-4 and TRBJ2-7; D is undetermined. The CDR3 contains 11 residues. V lost 3 bases and J lost 7, with 7 bases in between.

V is TRBV3-1 and J is TRBJ2-5; TRBD1 aligns across 12 bases. J lost 11 bases, V lost 1 base, and 11 bases had no gene match. CDR3 size: 16 residues. CDR1 is LGHDT and CDR2 is YNNKEL in the germline V gene (reference sequence). The CDR3 nucleotides are TGTGCCAGCAGCCAAGGTTACGGGACAGGGGGCTTGGAGCAGTACTTC. Residues: CASSQGYGTGGLEQYF.

This clonotype was found a few times. A much larger clone differs from this one at a single base, so this may be a read error. V and J are TRBV7-2 and TRBJ2-1; tentatively, D is TRBD1 (6 bases). V gave up 6 bases and J gave up 9 bases, with 18 bases separating them. CDR3 length: 14 residues. CDR1 and CDR2 from the germline V gene are SGHTA and FQGNSA. For the CDR3, the DNA is TGTGCCAGCAGAGAAGACCTCAGGGGTGGTGAGCAGTTCTTC. This gives the protein CASREDLRGGEQFF.

The chain links TRBV7-9 to TRBJ1-4, with 10 bases matching TRBD1. Germline assignment: CDR1 SEHNR and CDR2 FQNEAQ (reference sequence). V was pared by 5 bases and J by 8 bases, with 8 bases of the junction left unmatched. This CDR3 is built from 15 residues. This CDR3 reads CASSQAWTGGEKLFF. The CDR3 region has the DNA TGTGCCAGCAGCCAGGCCTGGACAGGGGGGGAAAAACTGTTTTTT.

As to this clonotype: Being one base from a much bigger clone, this may be a read error. The chain combines TRBV7-3 with TRBJ2-1; D perhaps matches TRBD2 (5 bases). The J call may be faulty, since TRBJ2-7 better matches the DNA end. This CDR3 comprises 17 residues. The germline V gene has CDR1 SGHTA and CDR2 FQGTGA. This CDR3 is CASSTWTGASSYNEQYF. DNA for the CDR3: TGTGCCAGCAGCACCTGGACTGGTGCTAGCTCCTACAATGAGCAGTACTTC.

This clonotype came up a few times. This chain uses TRBV28 with TRBJ1-5; D is possibly TRBD1 (6 bases). Trimming stripped 5 bases from V and 5 bases from J, with 16 bases between. This CDR3 spans 15 amino acids. Per the germline V gene, CDR1 is MDHEN and CDR2 is SYDVKM. The CDR3: CASSPRRQDHQPQHF. CDR3 coding DNA: TGTGCCAGCAGTCCCCGACGACAGGATCATCAGCCCCAGCATTTT.

This clonotype was recorded at least ten times. The V call is TRBV20-1, the J call TRBJ1-5; unclear D gene. The CDR3 covers 14 residues. CDR1 and CDR2 from the germline V gene are DFQATT and SNEGSKA (reference sequence). Trimming took 1 base from V and 1 from J, leaving 8 bases between them. CDR3 nucleotide sequence: TGCAGTGCTAGAGTCACGGAGAGCAATCAGCCCCAGCATTTT. This sequence encodes CSARVTESNQPQHF.

The chain carries TRBV20-1 and TRBJ2-3; TRBD1 is a possible D gene (8 bases). Trimming pared 3 bases from V and 0 bases from J, leaving 16 bases between. This CDR3 region has 16 residues. CDR1 is DFQATT, CDR2 SNEGSKA, per germline (reference sequence). In DNA form, the CDR3 reads TGCAGTGCTAGCTTCAGGGGGCGGGGGAGCACAGATACGCAGTATTTT. Its protein is CSASFRGRGSTDTQYF.

This clonotype has just a few counts. The chain carries TRBV28 and TRBJ1-1; TRBD1 aligns across 7 bases. The ends lost 5 bases at V and 5 bases at J; junction bases unmatched: 5. Germline CDR1 is MDHEN and CDR2 is SYDVKM. This CDR3 region has 13 residues. CDR3 in amino acids: CASSPGQKTEAFF. For the CDR3, the DNA is TGTGCCAGCAGTCCGGGACAGAAGACTGAAGCTTTCTTT. The full variable domain, completed using reference TRBV28 and TRBJ1-1, is DVKVTQSSRYLVKRTGEKVFLECVQDMDHENMFWYRQDPGLGLRLIYFSYDVKMKEKGDIPEGYSVSREKKERFSLILESASTNQTSMYLCASSPGQKTEAFFGQGTRLTVV.

In its sample, this clonotype was seen a few times. The chain has TRBV7-2 and TRBJ2-1, with a tentative D call TRBD2 (5 bases). Germline CDR1 SGHTA, CDR2 FQGNSA. The germline V and J ends were trimmed by 3 bases and 4 bases, with 10 bases remaining between them. The length of the CDR3 is 14 residues. In nucleotides, the CDR3 is TGTGCCAGCAGCTTCCCGACGGGATACAATGAGCAGTTCTTC. Translation: CASSFPTGYNEQFF.

Note on this clonotype: A clone one base away is much larger, so this may be a read error. As the CDR3 is not closed by the conserved phenylalanine or tryptophan, this likely results from a read error. The gene calls are TRBV6-5 and TRBJ2-7; 11 bases fit TRBD1. The CDR3 is made up of 15 amino acids. CDR1 and CDR2 (germline): MNHEY, SVGAGI. The trim removed 2 bases at V and 6 bases at J, leaving 6 bases unmatched. CDR3 DNA sequence: TGTGCCAGCAGTTACCACGGACAGGGGGCTCGCGAGCAGTACTTA. Its protein is CASSYHGQGAREQYL.

Only a few counts were recorded for this clonotype. V is TRBV28 and J is TRBJ2-5; D may be TRBD2 (7 bases). This CDR3 has 14 residues. Trimming pared 7 bases from V and 7 bases from J, leaving 19 bases between. CDR1 and CDR2 from the germline V gene are MDHEN and SYDVKM. The CDR3 loop reads CASTKGGRLGTQYF. CDR3 DNA sequence: TGTGCCAGCACGAAGGGGGGGCGCCTGGGGACCCAGTACTTC.

This clonotype was seen repeatedly, ten times or more. The CDR3 region has the DNA TGCAGTGCTAGAGATCATGGGACAGGGGGCTCATCCTACGAGCAGTACTTC. Amino acid sequence: CSARDHGTGGSSYEQYF. The chain joins TRBV20-1 to TRBJ2-7; TRBD1 agrees at 12 bases. The CDR3 runs 17 residues. Germline V gene data show CDR1 as DFQATT and CDR2 as SNEGSKA (reference sequence). V dropped 0 bases and J dropped 1; count of bases not matched to a gene: 7.

This clonotype was counted a few times. This CDR3 reads CASSLERQGTYEQYF. The CDR3, as DNA: TGCGCCAGCAGCTTGGAGCGACAGGGTACCTACGAGCAGTACTTC. The genes are TRBV5-1 and TRBJ2-7, with 7 nucleotides matching TRBD1. The CDR3 covers 15 residues. Germline V lookup: CDR1 SGHRS, CDR2 YFSETQ. The V gene end was trimmed by 0 bases and the J gene end by 2 bases; junction bases not matched to a gene: 5.

This clonotype was seen once. The chain joins TRBV14 to TRBJ2-5; D not resolved. The end of the DNA aligns better with TRBJ2-7, so the J call may be wrong. Germline V gene lookup returns CDR1 SGHDN and CDR2 FVKESK. The CDR3 is made up of 13 amino acids. The CDR3 reads CASSPARTYEQYF. In DNA, the CDR3 is TGTGCCAGCAGCCCAGCCAGGACCTACGAGCAGTACTTC.

This clonotype has ten or more counts. The chain couples TRBV20-1 to TRBJ2-7; TRBD1 matches 9 bases. The CDR3 is 18 amino acids. V was clipped by 3 bases and J by 0 bases; unmatched bases: 15. Germline CDR1 and CDR2: DFQATT and SNEGSKA (reference sequence). In DNA form, the CDR3 reads TGCAGTGCTAGGACCCGGGACAGGGCCTTCCTAAGCTCCTACGAGCAGTACTTC. This sequence encodes CSARTRDRAFLSSYEQYF.